Shown below are 22 T cell receptor beta chains from a single sample sequenced in a study of cytomegalovirus exposure and HLA in healthy donors. With 60 Vbeta and 13 Jbeta primers, the PCR was carried out. Sequenced by immunoSEQ multiplex PCR; TCRdb stores in-frame clones only, minus some. The sample comprises approximately 160,000 clones, roughly 80% of which are singletons, and 0.38% rests with the top ten. Sample: PBMCs. The receptors stem from a boy younger than 10 in good health and CMV-seronegative.

J is TRBJ2-7 and V is TRBV19; 9 nucleotides align to TRBD1. The trim removed 4 bases at V and 2 bases at J, leaving 9 bases unmatched. The CDR3 contains 16 residues. Germline V gives CDR1 LNHDA, CDR2 SQIVND (reference sequence). The CDR3 reads CASSKPPGQGPYEQYF. The CDR3 DNA is TGTGCCAGTAGTAAACCCCCGGGACAGGGCCCCTACGAGCAGTACTTC.

The rearrangement uses TRBV29-1 and TRBJ1-2; 9 bases are a match to TRBD1. The CDR3 covers 16 residues. CDR1 is SQVTM and CDR2 is ANQGSEA in the germline V gene. V was pared by 1 base and J by 5 bases, with 11 bases of the junction left unmatched. CDR3 in DNA: TGCAGCGTTGAAGCAGCACAGGGGGCGGTTGGGTATGGCTACACCTTC. Amino acids: CSVEAAQGAVGYGYTF. The full variable domain, with the rest looked up from reference TRBV29-1 and TRBJ1-2, is SAVISQKPSRDICQRGTSLTIQCQVDSQVTMMFWYRQQPGQSLTLIATANQGSEATYESGFVIDKFPISRPNLTFSTLTVSNMSPEDSSIYLCSVEAAQGAVGYGYTFGSGTRLTVV.

The genes are TRBV19 and TRBJ2-2; TRBD1 matches 7 bases. Germline-derived CDR1 and CDR2 are LNHDA and SQIVND (reference sequence). Germline trimming cut 6 bases from V and 7 bases from J; bases unmatched to any gene: 5. The CDR3 covers 13 residues. CDR3 protein: CASRTGSVGELFF. CDR3 nucleotide sequence: TGTGCCAGTAGGACAGGGTCGGTCGGGGAGCTGTTTTTT.

This chain links TRBV7-9 with TRBJ2-1; TRBD2 matches 7 bases. CDR3 length: 12 residues. Looked up from germline, CDR1 is SEHNR and CDR2 is FQNEAQ (reference sequence). V lost 6 bases to trimming and J lost 6 bases; unmatched junction nucleotides: 2. The CDR3 DNA reads as TGTGCCAGCAGAAGGACTAGCAATGAGCAGTTCTTC. This sequence encodes CASRRTSNEQFF.

This clone appeared a few times. CDR3 bases: TGTGCCAGCAGCTTAGGATCTATGAGCGGGAGGGCCTCAAGCACAGATACGCAGTATTTT. As protein: CASSLGSMSGRASSTDTQYF. V usage is TRBV7-8 and J usage is TRBJ2-3; 10 positions match TRBD2. Germline V CDR1 and CDR2: SGHVS, FQNEAQ. The CDR3 covers 20 residues. Trimming removed 1 base from V and 0 bases from J; junction bases left unmatched: 13.

V and J are TRBV25-1 and TRBJ2-2, with D possibly matching TRBD2 (5 bases). CDR1 MGHDK and CDR2 SYGVNS come from the germline V gene. The CDR3 has 14 amino acids. V was pared by 6 bases and J by 5 bases, with 13 bases between. The CDR3 region is CASRRTGETGELFF. CDR3 DNA: TGTGCCAGCAGAAGAACCGGGGAAACCGGGGAGCTGTTTTTT.

The chain carries TRBV19 and TRBJ2-2; 9 nucleotides agree with TRBD2. Trimming took 7 bases from V and 8 from J; bases not matched to a gene: 8. Germline V gene lookup returns CDR1 LNHDA and CDR2 SQIVND (reference sequence). This CDR3 is 14 amino acids long. The CDR3 coding sequence is TGTGCCAGTACTAATAGCGGGAGTTGGGGGGAGCTGTTTTTT. Protein: CASTNSGSWGELFF.

V is TRBV28 and J is TRBJ1-2; D is perhaps TRBD1 (5 bases). Germline V gene lookup returns CDR1 MDHEN and CDR2 SYDVKM. Trimming shortened V by 6 bases and J by 0 bases, and 17 bases separated the two germline ends. This CDR3 has 16 residues. The CDR3, as DNA: TGTGCCAGCAGCTTTCCGTCGACAGTGTCTAACTATGGCTACACCTTC. This translates into CASSFPSTVSNYGYTF.

The chain is built from TRBV30 and TRBJ2-7, with TRBD2 matching 8 bases. The CDR3 runs to 13 residues. From germline, CDR1 is GTSNPN and CDR2 SVGIG (reference sequence). The V gene end was trimmed by 4 bases and the J gene end by 6 bases; junction bases not matched to a gene: 8. In nucleotides, the CDR3 is TGTGCCTGGAAAAACGGGAGGGAGGGCGAGCAGTACTTC. It specifies CAWKNGREGEQYF.

The rearrangement joins TRBV18 to TRBJ2-1, with D possibly TRBD2 on 5 matching bases. The ends were cut back, 5 bases at V and 5 bases at J, with 10 bases in the middle. The CDR3 sequence is 13 residues long. Per germline, CDR1 KGHSH and CDR2 LQKENI. The CDR3 protein is CASSETRDNEQFF. As DNA, the CDR3 is TGTGCCAGCTCAGAAACTAGGGACAATGAGCAGTTCTTC.

The V call is TRBV5-1, the J call TRBJ2-1; 13 bases are a match to TRBD2. This CDR3 has 18 residues. Unmatched junction bases numbered 8, after V lost 3 bases and J lost 2 bases. Germline V lookup: CDR1 SGHRS, CDR2 YFSETQ. CDR3 sequence reads: CASSSGTSGKGPYNEQFF. The CDR3 coding sequence is TGCGCCAGCAGCTCCGGGACTAGCGGGAAGGGACCCTACAATGAGCAGTTCTTC.

The genes are TRBV7-9 and TRBJ2-1, with 8 bases identical to TRBD1. The CDR3 totals 15 residues. With 4 bases clipped from V and 8 bases from J, the junction kept 10 bases outside the gene matches. Germline V gene data show CDR1 as SEHNR and CDR2 as FQNEAQ (reference sequence). CDR3 coding DNA: TGTGCCAGCAGCTGGGGACAGGAACCCGCGGATGAGCAGTTCTTC. Its protein product is CASSWGQEPADEQFF.

This clone has a single count. The CDR3, as DNA: TGTGCCAGCAGTCTCTTTGGGACTGCAGACTACGAGCAGTACTTC. It is translated as CASSLFGTADYEQYF. The chain links TRBV28 to TRBJ2-7; a possible D gene is TRBD2 (6 bases). V lost 5 bases, J lost 3 bases, and 17 bases lay in between. From germline, CDR1 is MDHEN and CDR2 SYDVKM. The CDR3 has 15 amino acids.

The chain employs TRBV25-1 and TRBJ1-2, with 10 bases identical to TRBD1. Trimming at V came to 2 bases and at J to 4 bases, leaving 13 bases not matched to a gene. The CDR3 sequence is 18 residues long. CDR1 is MGHDK and CDR2 is SYGVNS in the germline V gene. Written as DNA, the CDR3 is TGTGCCAGCAGTGAACTCCGTTCGGGACAGGGGTCCCGCTATGGCTACACCTTC. Its translation is CASSELRSGQGSRYGYTF.

This clone was counted a single time. The CDR3 sequence: CASSLAGGGETQYF. CDR3 nucleotide sequence: TGCGCCAGCAGCTTGGCAGGGGGCGGAGAGACCCAGTACTTC. The V and J genes are TRBV5-1 and TRBJ2-5, with 8 bases aligning to TRBD1. The CDR3 contains 14 residues. Per germline, CDR1 SGHRS and CDR2 YFSETQ. V shed 0 bases, J shed 4 bases, and the junction held 2 bases outside the gene matches.

This clone was seen a few times. The chain carries TRBV10-2 and TRBJ1-1; 10 bases line up with TRBD1. V shed 7 bases and J 3 bases; nucleotides not matched to a gene: 8. This CDR3 comprises 15 residues. Germline V gene lookup returns CDR1 WSHSY and CDR2 SAAADI. For the CDR3, the DNA is TGCGCCAGCAACGAACGGGACAGGGGATACACTGAAGCTTTCTTT. Protein: CASNERDRGYTEAFF.

This chain uses TRBV6-1 with TRBJ1-2, with D perhaps TRBD1 (5 bases). The CDR3 is made up of 12 amino acids. Germline V lookup: CDR1 MNHNS, CDR2 SASEGT. V lost 5 bases and J lost 6, with 10 bases in between. This chain's CDR3 is CASSTRADGYTF. As DNA, the CDR3 is TGTGCCAGCAGTACCAGGGCGGATGGCTACACCTTC.

The gene calls are TRBV9 and TRBJ1-1; the D gene is possibly TRBD1 (6 bases). The V end was cut by 1 base, the J end by 1 base, with 11 bases between. Germline V CDR1 and CDR2: SGDLS, YYNGEE. CDR3 size: 15 residues. The CDR3: CASSVLTGRNTEAFF. Here the CDR3 DNA reads TGTGCCAGCAGCGTACTGACAGGCAGGAACACTGAAGCTTTCTTT. Full variable domain (missing parts from reference TRBV9 and TRBJ1-1): DSGVTQTPKHLITATGQRVTLRCSPRSGDLSVYWYQQSLDQGLQFLIQYYNGEERAKGNILERFSAQQFPDLHSELNLSSLELGDSALYFCASSVLTGRNTEAFFGQGTRLTVV.

The chain has TRBV9 and TRBJ1-2; 9 bases match TRBD1. V lost 5 bases to trimming and J lost 1 base; unmatched junction nucleotides: 15. This CDR3 region has 18 residues. Germline V CDR1 and CDR2: SGDLS, YYNGEE. CDR3 sequence: CASSLSPGTGSFNYGYTF. CDR3 sequence (DNA): TGTGCCAGCAGTCTCAGTCCCGGGACAGGGAGCTTTAACTATGGCTACACCTTC.

The chain recombines TRBV4-2 with TRBJ2-7, with D maybe TRBD2 (5 bases). Trimming took 3 bases from V and 0 from J, leaving 12 bases between them. This CDR3 has 15 amino acids. Germline loops: CDR1 LGHNA, CDR2 YNFKEQ. The CDR3, as DNA: TGTGCCAGCAGCCACCCCCTTCGGGGCTCCTACGAGCAGTACTTC. Amino acids: CASSHPLRGSYEQYF.

The chain combines TRBV6-5 with TRBJ1-5, with 7 bases matching TRBD1. Germline V gives CDR1 MNHEY, CDR2 SVGAGI. This CDR3 is built from 14 residues. The trim removed 6 bases at V and 6 bases at J, leaving 8 bases unmatched. The CDR3 here is CASSPDRDSQPQHF. In nucleotides, the CDR3 is TGTGCCAGCAGCCCCGACAGGGATAGTCAGCCCCAGCATTTT.

The genes are TRBV5-6 and TRBJ2-7; 9 bases match TRBD1. V was clipped by 2 bases and J by 0 bases; unmatched bases: 3. The length of the CDR3 is 15 residues. Germline V gene sequence: CDR1 SGHDT, CDR2 YYEEEE. CDR3 residues: CASSFGTGFSYEQYF. CDR3 coding DNA: TGTGCCAGCAGCTTCGGGACAGGGTTCTCCTACGAGCAGTACTTC.